The sequence of this T cell receptor beta chain was determined in a study of shared clonotypes between healthy human individuals. General study results and limits: Naive subsets generally exceeded memory subsets in estimated richness.

The CDR3 contains 13 residues. Trimming removed 1 base at V and 7 bases at J, with 10 bases between. Looked up from germline, CDR1 is SGHTA and CDR2 is FQGNSA. All donors qualified as healthy HIV-negative adults and had experienced no recent acute infections or vaccinations. A remark on this clone: Antigen specificity is unknown. This same CDR3 is encoded by further DNA sequences in the sample.

Deep-level running was used for the assay. Assay: immunoSEQ multiplex PCR; the TCRdb copy retains only in-frame clones and omits some. The repertoire has more than 2,000,000 clones, more than 90% of them found once; the top ten carry over 0.12%. The rearrangement links TRBV7-2 to TRBJ1-2, with a possible D match to TRBD1 (5 bases). This receptor was identified in a man aged 18-30 years in good health. What was sequenced was naive CD4+ T cells sorted from blood. Subset described: CD45RA+ positively selected. CDR3 loop: CASSLGPGGGYTF. CDR3 DNA sequence: TGTGCCAGCAGCTTAGGGCCCGGGGGTGGCTACACCTTC.